These 26 T cell receptor beta chains came from one sample sequenced in a study of blood T cell repertoires in COVID-19. Method: immunoSEQ multiplex PCR; TCRdb's copy keeps in-frame clones and lacks some. Counted here are 100,000 to 150,000 clones, roughly 83% occurring once; the ten biggest clones make up under 15%. Sequencing was done on a sample of peripheral blood. These receptors originate from a woman in her 30s who had recovered from COVID-19.

This clone was observed at least ten times. The CDR3, as DNA: TGTGCCAGCAGTGACTCGGGGGGAGGCCCCACAGATACGCAGTATTTT. Its translation: CASSDSGGGPTDTQYF. V usage is TRBV6-4 and J usage is TRBJ2-3; D might be TRBD2 (6 bases). The length of the CDR3 is 16 residues. The V end was cut by 0 bases, the J end by 2 bases, with 12 bases between. Per the germline V gene, CDR1 is MRHNA and CDR2 is SNTAGT.

V gene TRBV19 combines with J gene TRBJ1-5, with D perhaps matching TRBD1 (5 bases). CDR3 length: 12 residues. The ends were cut back, 3 bases at V and 7 bases at J, with 7 bases in the middle. Per germline, CDR1 LNHDA and CDR2 SQIVND (reference sequence). The CDR3 protein is CASSIRGQPQHF. The CDR3 nucleotides are TGTGCCAGTAGTATTAGGGGACAGCCCCAGCATTTT.

V usage is TRBV11-3 and J usage is TRBJ2-1; TRBD2 matches 8 bases. CDR3 length: 16 residues. V lost 1 base to trimming and J lost 6 bases; unmatched junction nucleotides: 8. Germline CDR1 is SGHNT and CDR2 is YENEEA. In nucleotides, the CDR3 is TGTGCCAGCAGCTTAGGGGTTAGCGGGGCGCGCAATGAGCAGTTCTTC. Residues: CASSLGVSGARNEQFF.

The gene calls are TRBV14 and TRBJ2-7; TRBD2 aligns across 11 bases. This CDR3 contains 15 residues. Germline lookup yields CDR1 SGHDN and CDR2 FVKESK. Germline trimming cut 1 base from V and 3 bases from J; bases unmatched to any gene: 2. The CDR3 reads CASSQGLAGFYEQYF. In nucleotides, the CDR3 is TGTGCCAGCAGCCAAGGACTAGCGGGATTCTACGAGCAGTACTTC. Based on the CDR3 plus reference TRBV14 and TRBJ2-7, the full variable domain is EAGVTQFPSHSVIEKGQTVTLRCDPISGHDNLYWYRRVMGKEIKFLLHFVKESKQDESGMPNNRFLAERTGGTYSTLKVQPAELEDSGVYFCASSQGLAGFYEQYFGPGTRLTVT.

The rearrangement joins TRBV5-8 to TRBJ2-2, with D perhaps TRBD1 (6 bases). This CDR3 spans 18 amino acids. CDR1 is SGHTS, CDR2 YDEGEE, per germline. V lost 2 bases and J 0 bases, leaving 17 bases between the germline ends. CDR3 sequence (DNA): TGTGCCAGCAGCTTCCCCCTAGGGGGAGCCCCGAACACCGGGGAGCTGTTTTTT. It is translated as CASSFPLGGAPNTGELFF.

The chain employs TRBV5-1 and TRBJ2-5, with D maybe TRBD1 (5 bases). CDR1 SGHRS and CDR2 YFSETQ come from the germline V gene. V was pared by 3 bases and J by 1 base, with 16 bases between. The CDR3 is 16 amino acids. CDR3 nucleotide sequence: TGCGCCAGCAGCTCCCCGGTCCAGGGTACCCAAGAGACCCAGTACTTC. Its protein is CASSSPVQGTQETQYF.

This sequence joins TRBV6-1 and TRBJ1-5; 12 bases are shared with TRBD1. CDR3 length: 16 residues. V gave up 3 bases and J gave up 6 bases; unmatched junction bases: 6. Germline CDR1 and CDR2: MNHNS and SASEGT. CDR3 bases: TGTGCCAGCAGTGATAGGGGACAGGGGGCAGGTCAGCCCCAGCATTTT. This encodes CASSDRGQGAGQPQHF.

V is TRBV5-6 and J is TRBJ1-4; TRBD1 matches at 12 bases. Germline V gene lookup returns CDR1 SGHDT and CDR2 YYEEEE. The CDR3 length is 17 residues. After removal of 4 bases from V and 7 bases from J, the junction contained 11 bases not matched to a gene. The CDR3 protein is CASSPTRDRGRGEKLFF. Here the CDR3 DNA reads TGTGCCAGCAGCCCAACCCGGGACAGGGGGCGCGGTGAAAAACTGTTTTTT.

This clone was observed once. The J gene is TRBJ2-3, the V gene TRBV28; no reliable D call. V was pared by 10 bases and J by 2 bases, with 10 bases between. This CDR3 is built from 12 residues. Germline values: CDR1 MDHEN, CDR2 SYDVKM. Written as DNA, the CDR3 is TGTGCCACAACAGAAGTCACAGATACGCAGTATTTT. It encodes CATTEVTDTQYF.

This clone was counted at least ten times. The V gene is TRBV9, the J gene TRBJ2-1, with a weak D call TRBD2 (5 bases). Trimming took 3 bases from V and 4 from J, leaving 11 bases between them. The CDR3 sequence is 14 residues long. Germline V lookup: CDR1 SGDLS, CDR2 YYNGEE. The CDR3, as DNA: TGTGCCAGCAGCGCCAACCTAGCTTACAATGAGCAGTTCTTC. Protein product: CASSANLAYNEQFF.

Details on this clone: The junction departs from the called germline gene at one end, perhaps through a read error. The rearrangement uses TRBV7-7 and TRBJ2-1, with D possibly TRBD1 on 6 matching bases. The CDR3 covers 16 residues. Per the germline V gene, CDR1 is SSHAT and CDR2 is FNYEAQ (reference sequence). CDR3 sequence: CASSLQGASTYNEQFF. The CDR3 region has the DNA TGTGCTAGCAGCCTACAGGGTGCATCTACATACAATGAGCAGTTCTTC.

This clone was found a few times. This chain links TRBV28 with TRBJ1-1; D is perhaps TRBD1 (6 bases). The CDR3 is 13 amino acids. The V gene lost 8 bases and the J gene lost 11 bases, with 21 bases spanning the gap. Germline CDR1 and CDR2: MDHEN and SYDVKM. The CDR3 DNA reads as TGTGCCAGCGGCTGGCAGGGGAGAGATGACGCTTTCTTT. Its translation: CASGWQGRDDAFF.

This clone was seen once. The rearrangement joins TRBV14 to TRBJ2-2, with 9 bases fitting TRBD1. Germline assignment: CDR1 SGHDN and CDR2 FVKESK. V was clipped by 4 bases and J by 0 bases; unmatched bases: 6. The CDR3 spans 17 residues. CDR3 in amino acids: CASSRLRDRANTGELFF. CDR3 coding DNA: TGTGCCAGCAGCCGACTCCGGGACAGGGCGAACACCGGGGAGCTGTTTTTT. Variable domain in full (rest from reference TRBV14 and TRBJ2-2): EAGVTQFPSHSVIEKGQTVTLRCDPISGHDNLYWYRRVMGKEIKFLLHFVKESKQDESGMPNNRFLAERTGGTYSTLKVQPAELEDSGVYFCASSRLRDRANTGELFFGEGSRLTVL.

The CDR3 region is CASFWEQVISEQYF. In DNA form, the CDR3 reads TGTGCCAGCTTTTGGGAGCAGGTGATCAGCGAGCAGTACTTC. V is TRBV2 and J is TRBJ2-7, with D perhaps matching TRBD2 (5 bases). The CDR3 runs 14 residues. CDR1 is SNHLY, CDR2 FYNNEI, per germline. The V end lost 8 bases, the J end lost 6 bases, and 20 bases lay between the germline ends.

V is TRBV5-1 and J is TRBJ1-1, with D hard to call. This CDR3 contains 15 residues. Trimming left V 1 base short and J 2 bases short, with 12 bases between. Germline CDR1 SGHRS, CDR2 YFSETQ. CDR3 sequence: CASSLFRGINTEAFF. The DNA for the CDR3 is TGCGCCAGCAGCTTGTTCCGCGGGATAAACACTGAAGCTTTCTTT. The full variable domain, its missing parts supplied by reference TRBV5-1 and TRBJ1-1, is KAGVTQTPRYLIKTRGQQVTLSCSPISGHRSVSWYQQTPGQGLQFLFEYFSETQRNKGNFPGRFSGRQFSNSRSEMNVSTLELGDSALYLCASSLFRGINTEAFFGQGTRLTVV.

The V and J genes are TRBV19 and TRBJ1-1, with 7 nucleotides matching TRBD1. Germline CDR1 and CDR2: LNHDA and SQIVND (reference sequence). J gave up 5 bases and V 4 bases, and 10 bases lay outside the gene matches. This CDR3 has 15 residues. The CDR3 protein is CASSTITGVRTEAFF. The CDR3 bases are TGTGCCAGTAGTACCATTACAGGGGTTAGGACTGAAGCTTTCTTT. The whole variable domain, remainder taken from reference TRBV19 and TRBJ1-1, is DGGITQSPKYLFRKEGQNVTLSCEQNLNHDAMYWYRQDPGQGLRLIYYSQIVNDFQKGDIAEGYSVSREKKESFPLTVTSAQKNPTAFYLCASSTITGVRTEAFFGQGTRLTVV.

This chain connects TRBV9 to TRBJ1-2; 7 bases agree with TRBD1. Germline trimming cut 3 bases from V and 2 bases from J; bases unmatched to any gene: 7. Germline CDR1 SGDLS, CDR2 YYNGEE. There are 15 residues in the CDR3. Here the CDR3 DNA reads TGTGCCAGCAGCGCCGGGACAGATTCCAACTATGGCTACACCTTC. This encodes CASSAGTDSNYGYTF.

The chain is built from TRBV10-3 and TRBJ1-2; the match to TRBD1 covers 12 bases. The CDR3 is 14 residues long. V lost 6 bases to trimming and J lost 8 bases; unmatched junction nucleotides: 7. Germline loops: CDR1 ENHRY, CDR2 SYGVKD. DNA for the CDR3: TGTGCCATCAGGGGGGACAGGGGGCCTGAGGGCTACACCTTC. It yields the protein CAIRGDRGPEGYTF.

The chain has TRBV5-1 and TRBJ2-2; D is possibly TRBD2 (5 bases). V was cut by 1 base and J by 3 bases, with 13 bases left in between. The CDR3 is 16 residues long. Germline V lookup: CDR1 SGHRS, CDR2 YFSETQ. CDR3 sequence: CASSLSPGWDTGELFF. CDR3 nucleotide sequence: TGCGCCAGCAGCTTGTCTCCGGGGTGGGACACCGGGGAGCTGTTTTTT.

The chain recombines TRBV10-3 with TRBJ2-7; no reliable D call. This CDR3 is 12 amino acids long. Germline CDR1 reads ENHRY; CDR2 reads SYGVKD. Trimming pared 2 bases from V and 9 bases from J, leaving 11 bases between. The CDR3 here is CAISEGNWRQYF. The CDR3 nucleotides read TGTGCCATCAGTGAGGGCAATTGGAGGCAGTACTTC.

This clone has just one count. The chain is built from TRBV5-1 and TRBJ1-1; TRBD1 matches at 8 bases. After removal of 2 bases from V and 3 bases from J, the junction contained 3 bases not matched to a gene. Germline loops: CDR1 SGHRS, CDR2 YFSETQ. The CDR3 contains 14 residues. As DNA, the CDR3 is TGCGCCAGCAGCTTTAAGACAGGGGACACTGAAGCTTTCTTT. This codes for CASSFKTGDTEAFF.

CDR3 sequence (DNA): TGCGCCAGCAGCTTGGAGCTAGCTAAGGCGAATGAGCAGTTCTTC. This sequence encodes CASSLELAKANEQFF. The chain has TRBV5-1 and TRBJ2-1, with D maybe TRBD2 (5 bases). Trimming shortened V by 0 bases and J by 7 bases, and 14 bases separated the two germline ends. Germline V gene lookup returns CDR1 SGHRS and CDR2 YFSETQ. This CDR3 has 15 amino acids.

The V call is TRBV27, the J call TRBJ2-7; tentatively, D is TRBD2 (6 bases). Germline V gene lookup returns CDR1 MNHEY and CDR2 SMNVEV (reference sequence). V was clipped by 2 bases and J by 4 bases, with 21 bases between them. This CDR3 comprises 17 residues. CDR3 sequence reads: CASSLVGPEGWIYEQYF. Here the CDR3 DNA reads TGTGCCAGCAGTTTAGTTGGGCCGGAGGGTTGGATTTACGAGCAGTACTTC.

This chain joins TRBV5-6 and TRBJ1-1; D is unresolved. The CDR3 has 16 amino acids. Germline loops: CDR1 SGHDT, CDR2 YYEEEE. Trimming pared 3 bases from V and 5 bases from J, leaving 20 bases between. The CDR3 loop reads CASSSALGIGRTEAFF. The DNA of the CDR3 is TGTGCCAGCAGCTCCGCCCTGGGGATTGGGAGGACTGAAGCTTTCTTT.

This rearrangement joins TRBV5-4 to TRBJ1-1; D perhaps matches TRBD1 (5 bases). CDR3 length: 15 residues. Germline V gives CDR1 SGHNT, CDR2 YYREEE (reference sequence). V lost 0 bases and J lost 6, with 15 bases in between. The CDR3 DNA follows: TGTGCCAGCAGCTTGGCGCAGGGCAGGATCTCTGAAGCTTTCTTT. It specifies CASSLAQGRISEAFF.

The rearrangement links TRBV11-3 to TRBJ2-1, with 13 bases lining up with TRBD2. Germline V gene sequence: CDR1 SGHNT, CDR2 YENEEA. Trimming at V came to 5 bases and at J to 0 bases, leaving 13 bases not matched to a gene. The CDR3 sequence is 20 residues long. CDR3 sequence: CASSPRGPGLAGSSYNEQFF. CDR3 bases: TGTGCCAGCAGCCCCCGGGGCCCGGGACTAGCGGGGAGCTCCTACAATGAGCAGTTCTTC. The full variable domain, in which reference TRBV11-3 and TRBJ2-1 provide the parts outside the CDR3, is EAGVVQSPRYKIIEKKQPVAFWCNPISGHNTLYWYLQNLGQGPELLIRYENEEAVDDSQLPKDRFSAERLKGVDSTLKIQPAELGDSAVYLCASSPRGPGLAGSSYNEQFFGPGTRLTVL.